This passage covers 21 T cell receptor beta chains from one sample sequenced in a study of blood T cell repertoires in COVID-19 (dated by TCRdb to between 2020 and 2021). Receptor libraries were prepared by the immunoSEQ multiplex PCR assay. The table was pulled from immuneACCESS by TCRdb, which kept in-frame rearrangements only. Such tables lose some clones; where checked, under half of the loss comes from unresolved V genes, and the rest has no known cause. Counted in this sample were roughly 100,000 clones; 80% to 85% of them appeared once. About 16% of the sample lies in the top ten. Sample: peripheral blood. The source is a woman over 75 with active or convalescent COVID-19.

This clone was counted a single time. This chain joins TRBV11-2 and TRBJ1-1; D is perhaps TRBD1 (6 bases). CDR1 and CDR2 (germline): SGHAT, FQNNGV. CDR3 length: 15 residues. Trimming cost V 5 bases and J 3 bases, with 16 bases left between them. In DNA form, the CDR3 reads TGTGCCAGCAGCGTGACACCGACAGGTGACACTGAAGCTTTCTTT. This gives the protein CASSVTPTGDTEAFF.

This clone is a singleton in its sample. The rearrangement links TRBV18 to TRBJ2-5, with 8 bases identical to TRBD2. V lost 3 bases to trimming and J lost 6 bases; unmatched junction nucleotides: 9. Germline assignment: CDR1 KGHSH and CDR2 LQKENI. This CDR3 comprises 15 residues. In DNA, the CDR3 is TGTGCCAGCTCACCCGGGGCGGGAGGCCGGCAGACCCAGTACTTC. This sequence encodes CASSPGAGGRQTQYF. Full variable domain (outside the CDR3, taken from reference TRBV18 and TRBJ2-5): NAGVMQNPRHLVRRRGQEARLRCSPMKGHSHVYWYRQLPEEGLKFMVYLQKENIIDESGMPKERFSAEFPKEGPSILRIQQVVRGDSAAYFCASSPGAGGRQTQYFGPGTRLLVL.

The CDR3 spells CASSLVPREQETQYF. CDR3 bases: TGTGCCAGCAGCTTAGTCCCCAGGGAACAAGAGACCCAGTACTTC. This chain joins TRBV7-2 and TRBJ2-5, with D possibly being TRBD1 (5 bases). V lost 1 base to trimming and J lost 2 bases, with 11 bases between them. The CDR3 length is 15 residues. Germline loops: CDR1 SGHTA, CDR2 FQGNSA.

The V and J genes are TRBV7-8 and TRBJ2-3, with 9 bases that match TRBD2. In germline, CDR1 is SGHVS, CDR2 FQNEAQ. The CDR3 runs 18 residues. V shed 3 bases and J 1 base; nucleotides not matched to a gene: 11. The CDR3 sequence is CASSLGASGMAGTDTQYF. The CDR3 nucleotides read TGTGCCAGCAGCTTGGGGGCTAGCGGGATGGCTGGCACAGATACGCAGTATTTT.

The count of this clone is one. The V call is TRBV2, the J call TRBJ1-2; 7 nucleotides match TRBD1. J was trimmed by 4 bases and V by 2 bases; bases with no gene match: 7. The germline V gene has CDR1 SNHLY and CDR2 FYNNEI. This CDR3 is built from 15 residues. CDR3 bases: TGTGCCAGCAGTGAACGGAAAGGGGGCATCTATGGCTACACCTTC. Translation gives CASSERKGGIYGYTF.

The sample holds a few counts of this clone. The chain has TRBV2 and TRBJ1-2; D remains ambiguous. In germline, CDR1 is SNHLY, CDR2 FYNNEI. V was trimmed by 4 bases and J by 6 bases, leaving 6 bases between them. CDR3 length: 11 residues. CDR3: CASSAGDGYTF. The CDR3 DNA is TGTGCCAGCAGTGCCGGGGATGGCTACACCTTC. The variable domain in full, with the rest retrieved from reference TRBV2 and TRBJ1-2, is EPEVTQTPSHQVTQMGQEVILRCVPISNHLYFYWYRQILGQKVEFLVSFYNNEISEKSEIFDDQFSVERPDGSNFTLKIRSTKLEDSAMYFCASSAGDGYTFGSGTRLTVV.

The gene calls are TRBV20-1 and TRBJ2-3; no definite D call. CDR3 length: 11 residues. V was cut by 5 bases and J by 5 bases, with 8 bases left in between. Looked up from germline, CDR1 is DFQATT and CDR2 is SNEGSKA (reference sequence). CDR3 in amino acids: CSARPGDTQYF. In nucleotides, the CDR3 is TGCAGTGCTCGCCCAGGAGATACGCAGTATTTT.

CDR3 in amino acids: CASSLRTGDTGELFF. The DNA for the CDR3 is TGTGCCAGCAGCCTTAGGACAGGGGACACCGGGGAGCTGTTTTTT. This chain uses TRBV7-2 with TRBJ2-2; 9 bases map to TRBD1. Trimming took 5 bases from V and 3 from J; bases not matched to a gene: 4. Germline-derived CDR1 and CDR2 are SGHTA and FQGNSA. The CDR3 extends over 15 amino acids.

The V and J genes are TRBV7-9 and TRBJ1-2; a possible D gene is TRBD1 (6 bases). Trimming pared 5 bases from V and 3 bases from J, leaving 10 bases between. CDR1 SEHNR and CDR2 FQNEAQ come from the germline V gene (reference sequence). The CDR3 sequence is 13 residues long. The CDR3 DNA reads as TGTGCCAGCAGCCTGGACAGCGACTATGGCTACACCTTC. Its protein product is CASSLDSDYGYTF.

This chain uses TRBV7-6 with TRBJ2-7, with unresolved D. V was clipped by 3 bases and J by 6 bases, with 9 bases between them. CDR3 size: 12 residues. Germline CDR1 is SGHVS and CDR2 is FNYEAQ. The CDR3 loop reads CASSLQEGEQYF. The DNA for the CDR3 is TGTGCCAGCAGCTTGCAGGAAGGCGAGCAGTACTTC.

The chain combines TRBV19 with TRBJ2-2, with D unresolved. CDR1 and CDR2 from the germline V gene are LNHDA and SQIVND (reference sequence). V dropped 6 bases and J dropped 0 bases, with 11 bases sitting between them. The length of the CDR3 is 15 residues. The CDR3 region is CASRAFGSNTGELFF. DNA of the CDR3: TGTGCCAGTAGAGCCTTCGGGTCGAACACCGGGGAGCTGTTTTTT.

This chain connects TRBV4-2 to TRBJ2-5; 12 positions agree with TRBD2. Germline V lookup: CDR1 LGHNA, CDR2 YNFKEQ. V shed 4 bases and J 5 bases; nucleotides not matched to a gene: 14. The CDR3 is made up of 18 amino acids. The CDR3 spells CASSRRQTSGGLPETQYF. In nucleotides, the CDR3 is TGTGCCAGCAGCCGGCGACAGACTAGCGGGGGCCTACCGGAGACCCAGTACTTC.

The CDR3 coding sequence is TGTGCCTGGAGTGTAGGAGGTCAGGACACCATATATTTT. The encoded protein is CAWSVGGQDTIYF. V usage is TRBV30 and J usage is TRBJ1-3, with unresolved D. Per the germline V gene, CDR1 is GTSNPN and CDR2 is SVGIG (reference sequence). V dropped 0 bases and J dropped 8 bases, with 11 bases sitting between them. The CDR3 totals 13 residues.

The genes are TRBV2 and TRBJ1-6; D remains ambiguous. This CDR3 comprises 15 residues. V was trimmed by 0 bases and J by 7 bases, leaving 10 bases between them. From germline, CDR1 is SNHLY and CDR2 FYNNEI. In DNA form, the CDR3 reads TGTGCCAGCAGTGAAGCTGGGCAGAGCAATTCACCCCTCCACTTT. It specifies CASSEAGQSNSPLHF.

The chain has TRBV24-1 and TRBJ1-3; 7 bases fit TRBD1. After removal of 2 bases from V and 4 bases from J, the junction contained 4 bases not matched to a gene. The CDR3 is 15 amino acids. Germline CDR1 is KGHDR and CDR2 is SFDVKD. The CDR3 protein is CATSDSRDSGNTIYF. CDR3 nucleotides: TGTGCCACCAGTGATTCCCGGGACAGCGGAAACACCATATATTTT.

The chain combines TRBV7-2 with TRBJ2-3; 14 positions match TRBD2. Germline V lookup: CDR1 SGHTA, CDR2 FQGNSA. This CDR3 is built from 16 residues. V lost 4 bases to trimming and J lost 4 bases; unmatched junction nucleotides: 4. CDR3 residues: CASSSGLAGASDTQYF. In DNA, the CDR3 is TGTGCCAGCAGCTCGGGACTAGCGGGGGCATCAGATACGCAGTATTTT.

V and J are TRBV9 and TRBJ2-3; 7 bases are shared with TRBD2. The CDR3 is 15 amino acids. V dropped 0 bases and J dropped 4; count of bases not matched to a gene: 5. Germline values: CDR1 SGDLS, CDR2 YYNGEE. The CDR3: CASSVGSSGADTQYF. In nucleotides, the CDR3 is TGTGCCAGCAGCGTAGGATCTAGCGGCGCAGATACGCAGTATTTT.

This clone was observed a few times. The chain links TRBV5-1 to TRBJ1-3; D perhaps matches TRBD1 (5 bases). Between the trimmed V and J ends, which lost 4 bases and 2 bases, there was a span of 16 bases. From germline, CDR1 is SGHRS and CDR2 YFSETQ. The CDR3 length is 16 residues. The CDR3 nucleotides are TGCGCCAGCAGCCCGATGCCAGGGCAGCCTGGAAACACCATATATTTT. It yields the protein CASSPMPGQPGNTIYF.

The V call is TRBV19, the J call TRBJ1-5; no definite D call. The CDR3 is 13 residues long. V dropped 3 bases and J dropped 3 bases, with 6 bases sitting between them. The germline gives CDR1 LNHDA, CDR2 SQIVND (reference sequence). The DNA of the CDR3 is TGTGCCAGTAGTATCGGGTTCAATCAGCCCCAGCATTTT. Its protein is CASSIGFNQPQHF.

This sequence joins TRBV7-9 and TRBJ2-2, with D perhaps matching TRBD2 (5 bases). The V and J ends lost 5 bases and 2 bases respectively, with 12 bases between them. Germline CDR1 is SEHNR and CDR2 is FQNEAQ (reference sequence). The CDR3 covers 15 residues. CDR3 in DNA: TGTGCCAGCAGCGGCCCGGGAACAAACACCGGGGAGCTGTTTTTT. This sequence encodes CASSGPGTNTGELFF.

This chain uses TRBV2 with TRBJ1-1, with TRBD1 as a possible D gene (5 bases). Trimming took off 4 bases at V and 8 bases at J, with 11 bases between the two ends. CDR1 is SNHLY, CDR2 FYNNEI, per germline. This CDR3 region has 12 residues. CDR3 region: CASSGQQGEAFF. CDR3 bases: TGTGCCAGCAGTGGACAGCAGGGAGAAGCTTTCTTT.